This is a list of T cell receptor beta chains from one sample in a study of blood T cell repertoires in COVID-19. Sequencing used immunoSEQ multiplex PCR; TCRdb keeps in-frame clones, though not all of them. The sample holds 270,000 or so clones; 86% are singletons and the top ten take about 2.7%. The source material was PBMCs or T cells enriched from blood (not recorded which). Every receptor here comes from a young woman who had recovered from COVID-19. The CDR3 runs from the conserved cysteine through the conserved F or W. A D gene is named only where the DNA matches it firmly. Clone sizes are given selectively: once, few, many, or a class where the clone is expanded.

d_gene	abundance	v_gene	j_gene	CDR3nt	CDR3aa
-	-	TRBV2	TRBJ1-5	TGTGCCAGCAGTGAATTAGGGGGACACACCAATCAGCCCCAGCATTTT	CASSELGGHTNQPQHF
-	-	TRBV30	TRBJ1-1	TGTGCCTGGATCAGGAACGCAGGAGGAACTGAAGCTTTCTTT	CAWIRNAGGTEAFF
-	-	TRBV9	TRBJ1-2	TGTGCCAGCAGCGCGTTACCCACCGACAGCGAGTTCTATGGCTACACCTTC	CASSALPTDSEFYGYTF
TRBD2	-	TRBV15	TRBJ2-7	TGTGCCACCAGCAGAGAAACTAGCGGGGGCTACGAGCAGTACTTC	CATSRETSGGYEQYF
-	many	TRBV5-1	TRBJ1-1	TGCGCCAGCAGCTTACAGGACACTGAAGCTTTCTTT	CASSLQDTEAFF
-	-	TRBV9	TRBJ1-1	TGTGCCAGCAGCGTAGGAGAGACTGAAGCTTTCTTT	CASSVGETEAFF
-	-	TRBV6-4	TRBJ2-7	TGTGCCAGCAGTGGGGGACTCAAACCCGACGAGCAGTACTTC	CASSGGLKPDEQYF
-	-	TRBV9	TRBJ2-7	TGTGCCAGCAGCGGACAGGACGGCTACGAGCAGTACTTC	CASSGQDGYEQYF
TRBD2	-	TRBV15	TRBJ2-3	TGTGCCACCAGCAGAGGGAATAGCGGGGGCACAGATACGCAGTATTTT	CATSRGNSGGTDTQYF
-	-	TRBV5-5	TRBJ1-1	TGTGCCAGCAGCTTGGCTCCGTTGAACACTGAAGCTTTCTTT	CASSLAPLNTEAFF
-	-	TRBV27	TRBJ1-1	TGTGCCAGCAGTTTTCCAGGGCACACTGAAGCTTTCTTT	CASSFPGHTEAFF
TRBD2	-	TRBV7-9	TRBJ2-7	TGTGCCAGCAGCTTAGATAGCGGGAGGGCTAGGTACGAGCAGTACTTC	CASSLDSGRARYEQYF
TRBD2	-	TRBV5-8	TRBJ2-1	TGTGCCAGCAGCTTCACGACTAGCCAGCATGGGGAGCAGTTCTTC	CASSFTTSQHGEQFF
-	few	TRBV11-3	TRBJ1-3	TGTGCCAGCAGCGGCCCTAGCTCTGGAAACACCATATATTTT	CASSGPSSGNTIYF
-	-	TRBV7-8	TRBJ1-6	TGTGCCAGCAGCTTAGTTGGGGGCGCGGTTTCACCCCTCCACTTT	CASSLVGGAVSPLHF
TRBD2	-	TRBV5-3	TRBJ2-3	TGTGCCAGAAGCTTGGTTTTCCTAGCGGGAGAAGATACGCAGTATTTT	CARSLVFLAGEDTQYF
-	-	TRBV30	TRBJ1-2	TGTGCCGGTACGTCGGTTACGAACTATGGCTACACCTTC	CAGTSVTNYGYTF
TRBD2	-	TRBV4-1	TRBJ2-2	TGCGCCAGCAGCCAGGAAGTCGGACTAGTGTCTCTCGGGCCCGGGGAGCTGTTTTTT	CASSQEVGLVSLGPGELFF
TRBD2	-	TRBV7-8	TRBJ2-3	TGTGCCAGCAGCTCTAGCGGGGGCCTAGGCCATACGCAGTATTTT	CASSSSGGLGHTQYF
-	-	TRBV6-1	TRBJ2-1	TGTGCCAGCAGTGAAGCGCTTCGTGACAGCTACAATGAGCAGTTCTTC	CASSEALRDSYNEQFF
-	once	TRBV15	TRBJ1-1	TGTGCCACCAGCAGGACCCCTGGTCTGGCAAGGGGCGCTGAAGCTTTCTTT	CATSRTPGLARGAEAFF
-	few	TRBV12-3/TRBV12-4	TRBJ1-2	TGTGCCAGCACCCTGAGTGCTAACTATGGCTACACCTTC	CASTLSANYGYTF
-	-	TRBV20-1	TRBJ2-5	TGCAGTGCTCTGAGCGAGACCCAGTACTTC	CSALSETQYF
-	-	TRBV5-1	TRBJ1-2	TGCGCCAGCCGGGGGACCGGGGGGCTCGATGGCTACACCTTC	CASRGTGGLDGYTF
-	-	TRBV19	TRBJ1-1	TGTGCCAGTAGTAGCAGGGGCCCTGAAGCTTTCTTT	CASSSRGPEAFF
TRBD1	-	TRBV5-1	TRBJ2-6	TGCGCCAGCAGCCCCCGAGGGACAGGGAACTCTGGGGCCAACGTCCTGACTTTC	CASSPRGTGNSGANVLTF
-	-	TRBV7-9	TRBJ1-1	TGTGCCAGCAGGAATAAGGGAGGCATAGGTTCCACTGAAGCTTTCTTT	CASRNKGGIGSTEAFF
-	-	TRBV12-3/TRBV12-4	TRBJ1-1	TGTGCCAGCAGTTTATCACTCTACACTGAAGCTTTCTTT	CASSLSLYTEAFF
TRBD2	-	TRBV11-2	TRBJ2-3	TGTGCCAGCAGCTCGACTAGCGGGGGGTCCGGTGCCACAGATACGCAGTATTTT	CASSSTSGGSGATDTQYF
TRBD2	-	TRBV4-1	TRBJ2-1	TGCGCCAGCAGCCTCATTAGCGGGATGGGAGGGGATGAGCAGTTCTTC	CASSLISGMGGDEQFF
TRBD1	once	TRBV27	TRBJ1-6	TGTGCCAGCAGTTTATCACAGGGGGGTTCACCCCTCCACTTT	CASSLSQGGSPLHF
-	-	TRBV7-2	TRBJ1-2	TGTGCCAGCAGCTTAGATGGGACTCACTCCTATGGCTACACCTTC	CASSLDGTHSYGYTF
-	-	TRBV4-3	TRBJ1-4	TGCGCCAGCAGCCATTCGGGGGTTAATGAAAAACTGTTTTTT	CASSHSGVNEKLFF
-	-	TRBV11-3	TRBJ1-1	TGTGCCAGCAGCTTAGTAGCAGGGTCACTTGAAGCTTTCTTT	CASSLVAGSLEAFF
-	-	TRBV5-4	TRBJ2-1	TGTGCCAGCAGTCCTGTAGACAATGAGCAGTTCTTC	CASSPVDNEQFF
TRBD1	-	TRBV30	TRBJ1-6	TGTGCCTGGAACACGGACAGGGTTGGGGCACCCCTCCACTTT	CAWNTDRVGAPLHF
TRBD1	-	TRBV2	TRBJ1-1	TGTGCCAGCACCGTGAGGACAGGGTCCGAAGCTTTCTTT	CASTVRTGSEAFF
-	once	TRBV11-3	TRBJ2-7	TGTGCCAGCAGCTCCCATAGCGGCTCCACCTACGAGCAGTACTTC	CASSSHSGSTYEQYF
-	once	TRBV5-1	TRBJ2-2	TGCGCCAGCAGCTTGGGAGTCGGGGGTAGCACCGGGGAGCTGTTTTTT	CASSLGVGGSTGELFF
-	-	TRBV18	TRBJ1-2	TGTGCCAGCTCACTGGAGAGGAATGGCTACACCTTC	CASSLERNGYTF
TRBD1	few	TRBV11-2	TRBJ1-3	TGTGCCAGCAGCTTAGCAGGGGGTGCTGGAAACACCATATATTTT	CASSLAGGAGNTIYF